The clone carrying this T cell receptor beta chain has just a few counts. The ends lost 6 bases at V and 3 bases at J; junction bases unmatched: 4. Germline CDR1 and CDR2: SNHLY and FYNNEI. This CDR3 has 14 residues. Seattle-derived patients entered the study during active infection and were followed longitudinally. Method: immunoSEQ multiplex PCR; TCRdb's copy keeps in-frame clones and lacks some. Of about 52,000 clones in the sample, about four fifths were seen once. The entry originates in a study of blood T cell repertoires in COVID-19. Study context: The United States, Italy and Spain supplied acute and convalescent COVID-19 samples.

The sequence came from an elderly man with COVID-19, enrolled during active disease. V usage is TRBV2 and J usage is TRBJ1-5, with 8 bases that match TRBD1. The sample taken for sequencing was peripheral blood. The CDR3 loop is CASSGQGANQPQHF. The CDR3 DNA reads TGTGCCAGCAGCGGACAGGGCGCCAATCAGCCCCAGCATTTT.